The 5 T cell receptor beta chains below all came from one sample that was sequenced in a study of identical twins. TCRdb reprocessed the 5' RACE reads with MiXCR, giving one entry per CDR3 protein. The sample holds under 300,000 distinct CDR3 sequences, about 6.7% seen once. The sample also formed part of further work on T cells expressing NK-cell markers.

The sample consisted of CD8+ T cells sorted from blood. These receptors were taken from a woman younger than 35 in good health.

This clonotype was detected a few times. The V call is TRBV6-6, the J call TRBJ1-1; D is unresolved. Trimming pared 10 bases from V and 1 base from J, leaving 7 bases between. The CDR3 totals 11 residues. CDR1 and CDR2 from the germline V gene are MNHNY and SVGAGI (reference sequence). CDR3 nucleotides: TGTGCCACCGGCCGGAACACTGAAGCTTTCTTT. Protein sequence: CATGRNTEAFF.

At least ten counts were recorded for this clonotype. The V and J genes are TRBV29-1 and TRBJ2-1; TRBD2 agrees at 7 bases. From germline, CDR1 is SQVTM and CDR2 ANQGSEA. With 7 bases clipped from V and 2 bases from J, the junction kept 8 bases outside the gene matches. CDR3 size: 14 residues. CDR3: CSGRSSGAYNEQFF. Written as DNA, the CDR3 is TGCAGCGGGAGATCTAGCGGTGCCTACAATGAGCAGTTCTTC.

This clonotype has just a few counts. This chain joins TRBV7-6 and TRBJ2-1, with D perhaps TRBD1 (6 bases). The CDR3 has 16 residues. The V end was cut by 5 bases, the J end by 8 bases, with 22 bases between. CDR1 and CDR2 (germline): SGHVS, FNYEAQ. CDR3 region: CASSPEVRGYDDEQFF. CDR3 bases: TGTGCCAGCAGCCCCGAAGTTAGGGGGTATGACGATGAGCAGTTCTTC.

This clonotype occurred a few times. The rearrangement links TRBV6-1 to TRBJ1-2, with D tentatively TRBD1 (5 bases). With 6 bases removed from V and 7 bases from J, the gap between germline ends came to 21 bases. Germline V gives CDR1 MNHNS, CDR2 SASEGT. This CDR3 has 15 amino acids. The CDR3 nucleotides read TGTGCCAGCAGCCACAACCGCGGGGCAGTAGGTGGCTACACCTTC. This codes for CASSHNRGAVGGYTF.

This clonotype has at least ten counts. The rearrangement uses TRBV7-9 and TRBJ2-7; TRBD1 aligns across 8 bases. CDR3 length: 14 amino acids. CDR1 is SEHNR and CDR2 is FQNEAQ in the germline V gene (reference sequence). The V segment lost 11 bases and the J segment 4 bases; nucleotides outside the gene matches: 13. The CDR3 is CAGRSQGTGYEQYF. CDR3 coding DNA: TGTGCCGGACGTAGCCAAGGGACAGGTTACGAGCAGTACTTC.